This T cell receptor beta chain derives from a study of blood T cell repertoires in COVID-19. On the study more broadly: PBMCs, B-cell-depleted T cells, or T cells were the source of the cDNA or gDNA that made up the material.

CDR3 length: 16 residues. Germline CDR1 reads SGDLS; CDR2 reads YYNGEE. V gave up 4 bases and J gave up 5 bases; unmatched junction bases: 12. Repertoires were generated with immunoSEQ multiplex PCR, while TCRdb's copy carries only in-frame clones and drops some. The repertoire has a few hundred thousand clones, under 90% of them found once; the top ten carry about 0.94%. Sequenced material: peripheral blood. This TCR came from a woman aged 40 to 49 who had recovered from COVID-19. This chain connects TRBV9 to TRBJ2-5, with TRBD1 identical over 9 bases. CDR3 DNA: TGTGCCAGCAGCCCCAGGACAGGGGAAACGGGGGAGACCCAGTACTTC. Amino acid sequence: CASSPRTGETGETQYF. Variable domain in full (rest from reference TRBV9 and TRBJ2-5): DSGVTQTPKHLITATGQRVTLRCSPRSGDLSVYWYQQSLDQGLQFLIQYYNGEERAKGNILERFSAQQFPDLHSELNLSSLELGDSALYFCASSPRTGETGETQYFGPGTRLLVL.